A selection of T cell receptor beta chains follows, all from one sample in a study of blood T cell repertoires in COVID-19. Data came from immunoSEQ multiplex PCR; TCRdb stores just in-frame clones and leaves some out. The sample yields roughly 150,000 clones, 75% to 85% seen once. Material for sequencing was peripheral blood. The receptors were sampled from a human donor in a cohort sampled during active COVID-19. Both conserved end residues are part of each CDR3. D genes are given only for firm matches. For some rows the clone size is stated as once, few or many, or as a class when expanded; others skip it.

abundance | j_gene | d_gene | v_gene | CDR3aa | CDR3nt
. | TRBJ1-1 | . | TRBV19 | CASSMRQGDYGFF | TGTGCCAGTAGTATGCGGCAGGGCGATTATGGTTTCTTT
. | TRBJ2-1 | TRBD2 | TRBV11-2 | CASSLQDSGSVNEQFF | TGTGCCAGCAGCCTCCAAGACAGCGGGAGCGTTAATGAGCAGTTCTTC
. | TRBJ1-5 | . | TRBV7-8 | CASASFRVKDQPQHF | TGTGCCAGCGCCAGTTTCAGGGTTAAGGATCAGCCCCAGCATTTT
. | TRBJ1-5 | . | TRBV19 | CASRQYSNQPQHF | TGTGCCAGTAGACAGTATAGCAATCAGCCCCAGCATTTT
. | TRBJ1-1 | TRBD1 | TRBV7-2 | CASSLKTGSTTEAFF | TGTGCCAGCAGCTTAAAGACAGGGTCGACTACTGAAGCTTTCTTT
once | TRBJ1-4 | . | TRBV28 | CASSSYSLKLFF | TGTGCCAGCAGTTCCTACAGTCTAAAACTGTTTTTT
. | TRBJ2-5 | . | TRBV7-8 | CASSLVVGAEAQETQYF | TGTGCCAGCAGCTTAGTAGTGGGAGCGGAGGCCCAAGAGACCCAGTACTTC
. | TRBJ1-2 | TRBD1 | TRBV19 | CASSPTGDIYGYTF | TGTGCCAGTAGTCCGACAGGGGACATATATGGCTACACCTTC
. | TRBJ2-3 | . | TRBV2 | CASKLGRTSTDTQYF | TGTGCCAGCAAGCTAGGGCGGACTAGCACAGATACGCAGTATTTT
. | TRBJ1-4 | TRBD1 | TRBV28 | CASSLTGQGATNEKLFF | TGTGCCAGCAGTTTAACGGGACAGGGGGCAACTAATGAAAAACTGTTTTTT
. | TRBJ2-7 | . | TRBV20-1 | CSASWQSTYEQYF | TGCAGTGCTAGTTGGCAGTCCACCTACGAGCAGTACTTC
. | TRBJ1-2 | . | TRBV19 | CASSIGTARYGYTF | TGTGCCAGTAGTATAGGAACAGCCCGCTATGGCTACACCTTC
. | TRBJ2-7 | TRBD2 | TRBV6-2/TRBV6-3 | CASSYSGTSGPRGHEQYF | TGTGCCAGCAGTTACTCCGGGACTAGCGGTCCCAGGGGGCACGAGCAGTACTTC
. | TRBJ1-4 | TRBD1 | TRBV9 | CASSFRTGSEKLFF | TGTGCCAGCAGCTTTCGGACAGGGTCAGAAAAACTGTTTTTT
. | TRBJ1-2 | . | TRBV3-1/TRBV3-2 | CASSQDWGNYGYTF | TGTGCCAGCAGCCAAGATTGGGGCAACTATGGCTACACCTTC
. | TRBJ2-7 | . | TRBV28 | CAIASRYEQYF | TGTGCCATCGCCTCGCGTTACGAGCAGTACTTC
. | TRBJ2-1 | TRBD2 | TRBV10-3 | CAISVPDRGLAGGSYSYNEQFF | TGTGCCATCAGTGTTCCGGACAGAGGACTAGCGGGGGGCTCCTACTCCTACAATGAGCAGTTCTTC
. | TRBJ1-1 | TRBD1 | TRBV6-6 | CASSYAVTGGTEAFF | TGTGCCAGCAGTTACGCTGTAACAGGGGGCACTGAAGCTTTCTTT
few | TRBJ1-1 | . | TRBV11-2 | CASSLEQAHGGEAFF | TGTGCCAGCAGCTTAGAACAGGCGCACGGGGGTGAAGCTTTCTTT
. | TRBJ1-1 | . | TRBV5-1 | CASRNPARDYTEAFF | TGCGCCAGCAGAAACCCGGCAAGGGACTACACTGAAGCTTTCTTT
few | TRBJ1-2 | TRBD1 | TRBV4-3 | CASSFDRGSYGYTF | TGCGCCAGCAGCTTCGACAGGGGGAGCTATGGCTACACCTTC
. | TRBJ2-1 | . | TRBV7-2 | CASSLAGLGQSSYNEQFF | TGTGCCAGCAGCTTAGCGGGGTTAGGACAGAGCTCCTACAATGAGCAGTTCTTC
few | TRBJ2-1 | TRBD2 | TRBV24-1 | CATSDLGLADDNEQFF | TGTGCCACCAGTGATTTAGGACTAGCGGACGACAATGAGCAGTTCTTC
once | TRBJ2-1 | TRBD2 | TRBV7-2 | CASSLGRGSGSYNEQFF | TGTGCCAGCAGCTTAGGTAGGGGTAGCGGGTCCTACAATGAGCAGTTCTTC
. | TRBJ1-1 | TRBD1 | TRBV11-2 | CASSPSEGALRTEAFF | TGTGCCAGCAGCCCTTCGGAGGGGGCATTGAGGACTGAAGCTTTCTTT
once | TRBJ2-7 | . | TRBV6-2/TRBV6-3 | CASTPPLAAGIYEQYF | TGTGCCAGCACCCCCCCCCTCGCCGCGGGAATCTACGAGCAGTACTTC
. | TRBJ2-5 | . | TRBV28 | CASTHDRVGPQETQYF | TGTGCCAGCACTCACGACCGGGTGGGGCCGCAAGAGACCCAGTACTTC
. | TRBJ1-2 | . | TRBV28 | CASRPGGNYGYTF | TGTGCCAGCAGACCCGGGGGAAACTATGGCTACACCTTC
. | TRBJ2-2 | TRBD2 | TRBV6-5 | CASSYSSLAGTGELFF | TGTGCCAGCAGTTACTCGAGTCTAGCGGGCACCGGGGAGCTGTTTTTT
many | TRBJ1-1 | . | TRBV3-1/TRBV3-2 | CASSQGQDSTEAFF | TGTGCCAGCAGCCAAGGACAGGATAGCACTGAAGCTTTCTTT
. | TRBJ2-7 | TRBD1 | TRBV18 | CASSILQGEQYF | TGTGCCAGCTCAATCCTACAGGGGGAGCAGTACTTC
. | TRBJ1-4 | . | TRBV2 | CASTLGARGEKLFF | TGTGCCAGCACCCTGGGGGCTAGAGGGGAAAAACTGTTTTTT
. | TRBJ2-3 | TRBD2 | TRBV10-1 | CASSESGLAGTDTQYF | TGCGCCAGCAGTGAGTCGGGACTAGCGGGCACAGATACGCAGTATTTT
few | TRBJ1-5 | TRBD1 | TRBV5-6 | CASSLGTGVQPQHF | TGTGCCAGCAGCTTGGGGACAGGGGTGCAGCCCCAGCATTTT
. | TRBJ1-4 | . | TRBV2 | CASISGNEKLFF | TGTGCCAGCATTTCCGGTAATGAAAAACTGTTTTTT
. | TRBJ1-2 | TRBD1 | TRBV28 | CASSDPQGAKGYTF | TGTGCCAGCAGTGACCCACAGGGGGCAAAGGGCTACACCTTC
few | TRBJ1-1 | TRBD1 | TRBV6-5 | CASSSTGAVNTEAFF | TGTGCCAGCAGTTCTACAGGGGCGGTGAACACTGAAGCTTTCTTT
. | TRBJ1-2 | . | TRBV6-6 | CASASGNFQGYTF | TGTGCCAGCGCGTCGGGGAATTTTCAGGGCTACACCTTC
few | TRBJ1-1 | TRBD1 | TRBV18 | CASSPGQGMNTEAFF | TGTGCCAGCTCACCCGGACAGGGGATGAACACTGAAGCTTTCTTT
. | TRBJ2-2 | . | TRBV5-1 | CASSSARYPGELFF | TGCGCCAGCAGCTCAGCTAGGTACCCCGGGGAGCTGTTTTTT